This T cell receptor beta chain originates from a study of cytomegalovirus exposure and HLA in healthy donors. The wider study: A preliminary data release comprised roughly 85 million unique TCRs obtained from HLA-typed donors. Study-level results: Specificity of a few CMV-associated chains for CMV antigens was verified in vitro. What TCR beta sequences reportedly achieved was accurate prediction of HLA-A and HLA-B alleles in most subjects.

As for this clone: Its antigen is unknown.

This PCR relied on a set of 60 Vbeta primers and 13 Jbeta primers. Original analysis: The authors later counted roughly 87 million unique TCR beta chains, 9 million to 12 million of them shared. Assay used: immunoSEQ multiplex PCR; TCRdb lists only in-frame clones, some missing. The DNA gave D and trimming, while V, J and clone size come from that table. The record lists around 46,000 clones, of which the ten most abundant hold less than 1.2%. Germline values: CDR1 MNHNY, CDR2 SVGAGI (reference sequence). Trimming cost V 4 bases and J 6 bases, with 12 bases left between them. The CDR3 is 14 residues long.

This receptor was taken from a woman in her forties in good health and CMV-seronegative. Material for sequencing was PBMCs. The chain uses TRBV6-6 and TRBJ1-4, with unresolved D. CDR3 coding DNA: TGTGCCAGCAGTTCACAGAACCTGGATGAAAAACTGTTTTTT. Amino acids: CASSSQNLDEKLFF.